This entry lists 10 T cell receptor beta chains sequenced from one sample in a study of regulatory T cells in long-lasting Graves disease. Indicated time point: newly diagnosed GD, antithyroid drugs for less than 3 months. Construction of the TCR library relied on RNA isolated from PBMCs. Investigators prepared the TCR beta libraries by applying iRepertoire HTBI primers and Arm-PCR of CDR3 regions. TCRdb redid the calling of the multiplex PCR reads with MiXCR, one entry per CDR3 protein. The profile shows a few hundred thousand distinct CDR3 sequences, roughly 10% of them singletons. Separately, the same data were catalogued under a study of T cells in Graves' hyperthyroidism and ophthalmopathy.

Sample: peripheral blood mononuclear cells (PBMCs), taken at new diagnosis, from a patient treated with antithyroid drugs. The receptors were sampled from a woman aged 18-29 years with Graves disease.

This clonotype was counted between two and nine times. The J gene is TRBJ1-4, the V gene TRBV5-6; D remains unclear. V dropped 0 bases and J dropped 5 bases, with 8 bases sitting between them. CDR3 length equals 14 residues. Germline assignment: CDR1 SGHDT and CDR2 YYEEEE. CDR3: CASSLGRPNEKLFF. CDR3 DNA: TGTGCCAGCAGCTTGGGCAGGCCGAATGAAAAACTGTTTTTT.

This clonotype was seen many times. The gene calls are TRBV15 and TRBJ2-7, with D perhaps matching TRBD1 or TRBD2 (5 bases each). CDR1 and CDR2 from the germline V gene are LNHNV and YYDKDF (reference sequence). The CDR3 is 15 residues long. Trimming left V 3 bases short and J 0 bases short, with 12 bases between. Written as DNA, the CDR3 is TGTGCCACCAGCAGGGGTCCGGGACGCTCCTACGAGCAGTACTTC. It encodes CATSRGPGRSYEQYF.

This clonotype has at least ten counts. V usage is TRBV2 and J usage is TRBJ2-1; D remains unclear. The DNA end is more similar to TRBJ2-4, so the J call may be wrong. Germline values: CDR1 SNHLY, CDR2 FYNNEI. This CDR3 contains 14 residues. CDR3 sequence reads: CASSGPLGGNIQYF. The DNA for the CDR3 is TGTGCCAGCAGTGGACCGCTTGGCGGAAACATTCAGTACTTC.

This clonotype was counted at least ten times. This sequence joins TRBV13 and TRBJ1-1, with 12 bases identical to TRBD1. Trimming cost V 5 bases and J 4 bases; bases outside gene matches: 14. CDR1 is PRHDT and CDR2 is FYEKMQ in the germline V gene (reference sequence). CDR3 size: 18 residues. The CDR3 region has the DNA TGTGCCAGCAGCCAAACCTCCGGGACAGGGGGCGTGGGCACTGAAGCTTTCTTT. Its translation is CASSQTSGTGGVGTEAFF.

This clonotype has ten or more counts. The chain recombines TRBV7-2 with TRBJ1-5, with D perhaps matching TRBD1 (6 bases). CDR3 length: 15 residues. Germline V gene sequence: CDR1 SGHTA, CDR2 FQGNSA. V was pared by 4 bases and J by 7 bases, with 17 bases between. CDR3 in DNA: TGTGCCAGCAGCTCGGGTAGTGCGGGGGGCCAGCCCCAGCATTTT. Its translation is CASSSGSAGGQPQHF.

This clonotype has a count of ten or more. J is TRBJ2-1 and V is TRBV13; unclear D gene. Trimming removed 4 bases at V and 9 bases at J, with 16 bases between. Germline V gives CDR1 PRHDT, CDR2 FYEKMQ (reference sequence). The CDR3 sequence is 14 residues long. The CDR3 region is CASSSPYPATEQFF. The DNA of the CDR3 is TGTGCCAGCAGCTCCCCCTACCCCGCGACTGAGCAGTTCTTC.

The gene calls are TRBV5-6 and TRBJ2-2; D is possibly TRBD2 (7 bases). Germline CDR1 SGHDT, CDR2 YYEEEE. The CDR3 runs 15 residues. Deletions cut 6 bases from V and 5 bases from J, with 17 bases between. CDR3 region: CASTSDKGGTGELFF. The CDR3 nucleotides read TGTGCCAGCACCTCGGACAAGGGGGGGACCGGGGAGCTGTTTTTT.

Many counts were recorded for this clonotype. The chain has TRBV11-2 and TRBJ2-1; D gene unclear. V was shortened by 0 bases and J by 4 bases, with 16 bases between the two germline ends. The V gene's germline CDR1 is SGHAT and CDR2 FQNNGV. The CDR3 sequence is 17 residues long. Here the CDR3 DNA reads TGTGCCAGCAGCTTAGATTACACAGAAAGCCTTTACAATGAGCAGTTCTTC. It is translated as CASSLDYTESLYNEQFF.

At least ten counts were recorded for this clonotype. This chain links TRBV20-1 with TRBJ2-5, with D possibly matching TRBD1 (6 bases). The CDR3 runs 12 residues. V lost 6 bases to trimming and J lost 3 bases, with 11 bases between them. The germline gives CDR1 DFQATT, CDR2 SNEGSKA (reference sequence). For the CDR3, the DNA is TGCAGTGCGGGGGCAGGGGAAGAGACCCAGTACTTC. Amino acid sequence: CSAGAGEETQYF.

This clonotype came up many times. This chain joins TRBV20-1 and TRBJ2-3; 9 bases are shared with TRBD1. CDR3 size: 15 residues. Unmatched junction bases numbered 7, after V lost 1 base and J lost 5 bases. Per the germline V gene, CDR1 is DFQATT and CDR2 is SNEGSKA (reference sequence). CDR3 coding DNA: TGCAGTGCTAGAGGAAACAGGGGGCGCGGAGATACGCAGTATTTT. Protein: CSARGNRGRGDTQYF.